Shown below are 8 T cell receptor beta chains from a single sample sequenced in a study of immune cell composition in non-small cell lung cancer. Sequenced by immunoSEQ multiplex PCR; TCRdb stores in-frame clones only, minus some. This sample has approximately 3,000 clones, with about 80% found just once. Normal lung sampling was at least 3 cm from the tumour, as distant as possible. Input material: non-adjacent lung tissue. These receptors all stem from a human donor with non-small cell lung cancer.

This chain joins TRBV5-8 and TRBJ2-2, with 8 bases aligning to TRBD1. The CDR3 extends over 15 amino acids. J gave up 3 bases and V 4 bases, and 5 bases lay outside the gene matches. CDR1 is SGHTS, CDR2 YDEGEE, per germline. CDR3 DNA sequence: TGTGCCAGCAGCCGGACAGGGCTCCACACCGGGGAGCTGTTTTTT. Protein sequence: CASSRTGLHTGELFF.

The genes are TRBV6-1 and TRBJ1-1, with a tentative D call TRBD1 (5 bases). This CDR3 comprises 17 residues. Germline-derived CDR1 and CDR2 are MNHNS and SASEGT. Trimming removed 1 base at V and 3 bases at J, with 18 bases between. The DNA of the CDR3 is TGTGCCAGCAGTGAAGTTTCGGGACTGGGGAGGGACACTGAAGCTTTCTTT. It specifies CASSEVSGLGRDTEAFF.

The genes are TRBV5-1 and TRBJ2-5, with 11 bases aligning to TRBD2. The V gene end was trimmed by 4 bases and the J gene end by 4 bases; junction bases not matched to a gene: 9. CDR3 length: 16 residues. The germline V gene encodes CDR1 SGHRS and CDR2 YFSETQ. CDR3 sequence: CASSPSSGGRGETQYF. The CDR3 nucleotides are TGCGCCAGCAGCCCTTCTAGCGGGGGGCGAGGAGAGACCCAGTACTTC.

The J gene is TRBJ2-2, the V gene TRBV6-5; TRBD1 matches 8 bases. Germline V gives CDR1 MNHEY, CDR2 SVGAGI. V was clipped by 0 bases and J by 4 bases; unmatched bases: 4. The CDR3 sequence is 16 residues long. CDR3 in amino acids: CASSYSWTGSTGELFF. The DNA of the CDR3 is TGTGCCAGCAGTTACTCGTGGACAGGGAGCACCGGGGAGCTGTTTTTT.

The chain uses TRBV7-6 and TRBJ1-5, with D possibly TRBD1 on 5 matching bases. CDR3 length: 13 amino acids. Between the trimmed V and J ends, which lost 5 bases and 7 bases, there was a span of 12 bases. Germline V gene sequence: CDR1 SGHVS, CDR2 FNYEAQ. CDR3 region: CASSPQQVQPQHF. CDR3 DNA: TGTGCCAGCAGCCCCCAACAGGTGCAGCCCCAGCATTTT.

This chain connects TRBV13 to TRBJ1-2; TRBD1 agrees at 9 bases. The CDR3 loop spans 14 amino acids. Germline V CDR1 and CDR2: PRHDT, FYEKMQ (reference sequence). Trimming at V came to 5 bases and at J to 6 bases, leaving 7 bases not matched to a gene. CDR3 in DNA: TGTGCCAGCAGCCACTCCGGGACAGGGAATGGCTACACCTTC. Translated: CASSHSGTGNGYTF.

The chain has TRBV9 and TRBJ1-2; D not certain. CDR3 length: 16 residues. V was clipped by 3 bases and J by 0 bases, with 15 bases between them. Germline V gives CDR1 SGDLS, CDR2 YYNGEE. CDR3 DNA: TGTGCCAGCAGCGCCGATCAGGAGGGCACTAACTATGGCTACACCTTC. This sequence encodes CASSADQEGTNYGYTF.

The gene calls are TRBV15 and TRBJ1-1, with D perhaps matching TRBD1 (5 bases). This CDR3 has 16 amino acids. Germline CDR1 and CDR2: LNHNV and YYDKDF (reference sequence). V was clipped by 0 bases and J by 7 bases, with 18 bases between them. The CDR3 nucleotides read TGTGCCACCAGCAGAGATCGCCAGGGCTCCGCGGATGAAGCTTTCTTT. Translating it yields CATSRDRQGSADEAFF. The full variable domain, rest sourced from reference TRBV15 and TRBJ1-1, is DAMVIQNPRYQVTQFGKPVTLSCSQTLNHNVMYWYQQKSSQAPKLLFHYYDKDFNNEADTPDNFQSRRPNTSFCFLDIRSPGLGDTAMYLCATSRDRQGSADEAFFGQGTRLTVV.